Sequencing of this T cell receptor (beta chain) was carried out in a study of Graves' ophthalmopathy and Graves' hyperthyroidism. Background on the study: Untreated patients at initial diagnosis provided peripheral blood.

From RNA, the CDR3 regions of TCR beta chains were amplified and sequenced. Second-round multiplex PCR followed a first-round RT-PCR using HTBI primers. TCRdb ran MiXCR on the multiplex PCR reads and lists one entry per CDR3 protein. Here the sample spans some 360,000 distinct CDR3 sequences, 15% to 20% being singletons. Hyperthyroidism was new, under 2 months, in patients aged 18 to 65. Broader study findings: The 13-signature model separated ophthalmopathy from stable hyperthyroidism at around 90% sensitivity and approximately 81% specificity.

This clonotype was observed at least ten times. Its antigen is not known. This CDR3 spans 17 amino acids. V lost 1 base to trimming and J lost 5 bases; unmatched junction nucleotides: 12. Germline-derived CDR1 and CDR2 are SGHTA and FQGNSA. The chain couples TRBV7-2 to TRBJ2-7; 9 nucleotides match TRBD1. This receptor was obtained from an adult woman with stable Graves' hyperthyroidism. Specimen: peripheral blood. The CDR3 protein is CASSLELGTGNFNEQYF. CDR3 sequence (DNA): TGTGCCAGCAGCTTAGAATTGGGGACAGGGAATTTCAACGAGCAGTACTTC.